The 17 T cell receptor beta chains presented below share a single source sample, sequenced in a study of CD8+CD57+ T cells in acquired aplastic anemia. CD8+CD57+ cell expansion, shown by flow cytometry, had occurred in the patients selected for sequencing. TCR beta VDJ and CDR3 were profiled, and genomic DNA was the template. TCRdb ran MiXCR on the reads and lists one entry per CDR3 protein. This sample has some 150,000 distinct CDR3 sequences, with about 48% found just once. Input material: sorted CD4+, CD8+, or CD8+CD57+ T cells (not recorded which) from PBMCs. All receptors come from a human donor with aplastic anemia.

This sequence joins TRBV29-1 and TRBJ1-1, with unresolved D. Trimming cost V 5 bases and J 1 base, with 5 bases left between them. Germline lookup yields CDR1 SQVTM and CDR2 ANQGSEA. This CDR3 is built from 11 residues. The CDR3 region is CSVRKNTEAFF. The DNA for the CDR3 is TGCAGCGTTCGTAAGAACACTGAAGCTTTCTTT.

CDR3 nucleotides: TGTGCCAGCAGCCTCCCTGGGTGTTTGGACGAGCAGTACTTC. This gives the protein CASSLPGCLDEQYF. The rearrangement uses TRBV14 and TRBJ2-7, with no clear D. CDR3 size: 14 residues. V lost 4 bases, J lost 5 bases, and 15 bases lay in between. From germline, CDR1 is SGHDN and CDR2 FVKESK.

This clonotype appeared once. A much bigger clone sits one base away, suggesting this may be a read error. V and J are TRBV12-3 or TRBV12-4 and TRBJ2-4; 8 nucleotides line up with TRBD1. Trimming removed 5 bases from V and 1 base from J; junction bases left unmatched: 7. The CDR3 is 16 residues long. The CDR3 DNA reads TGTGCCAGCAGTCAACAGGGGGACACCGCCAAAAACATTCAGTACTTC. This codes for CASSQQGDTAKNIQYF.

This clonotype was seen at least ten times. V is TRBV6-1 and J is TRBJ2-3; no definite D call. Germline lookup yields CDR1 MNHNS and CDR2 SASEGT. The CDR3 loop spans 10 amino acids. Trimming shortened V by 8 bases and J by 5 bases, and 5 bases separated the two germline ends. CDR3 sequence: CASLGDTQYF. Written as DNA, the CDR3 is TGTGCCAGCCTCGGAGATACGCAGTATTTT.

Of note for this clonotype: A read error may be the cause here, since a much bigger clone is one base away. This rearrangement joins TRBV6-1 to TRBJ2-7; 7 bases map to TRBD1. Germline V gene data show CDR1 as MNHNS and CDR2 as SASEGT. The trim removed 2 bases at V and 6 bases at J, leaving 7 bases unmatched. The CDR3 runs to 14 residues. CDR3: CASSELGGPIEQYF. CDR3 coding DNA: TGTGCCAGCAGTGAACTAGGGGGCCCCATCGAGCAGTACTTC.

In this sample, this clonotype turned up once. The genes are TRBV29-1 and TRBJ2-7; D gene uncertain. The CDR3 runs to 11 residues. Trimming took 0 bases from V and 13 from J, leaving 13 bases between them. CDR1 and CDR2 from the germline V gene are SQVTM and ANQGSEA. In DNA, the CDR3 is TGCAGCGTTGAAGATCAAGGACCCCAATACTTC. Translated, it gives CSVEDQGPQYF.

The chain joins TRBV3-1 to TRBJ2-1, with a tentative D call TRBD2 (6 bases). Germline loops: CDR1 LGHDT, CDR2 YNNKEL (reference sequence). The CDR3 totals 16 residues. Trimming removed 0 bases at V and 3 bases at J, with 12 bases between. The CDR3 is CASSQDRDSIYNEQFF. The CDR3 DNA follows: TGTGCCAGCAGCCAAGATAGGGACTCCATCTACAATGAGCAGTTCTTC.

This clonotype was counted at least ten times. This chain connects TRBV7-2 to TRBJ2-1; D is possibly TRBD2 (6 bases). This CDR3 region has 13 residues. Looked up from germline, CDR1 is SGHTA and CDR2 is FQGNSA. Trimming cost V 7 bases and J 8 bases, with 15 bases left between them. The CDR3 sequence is CASTVGGVDEQFF. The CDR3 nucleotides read TGTGCCAGCACCGTGGGCGGGGTAGATGAGCAGTTCTTC.

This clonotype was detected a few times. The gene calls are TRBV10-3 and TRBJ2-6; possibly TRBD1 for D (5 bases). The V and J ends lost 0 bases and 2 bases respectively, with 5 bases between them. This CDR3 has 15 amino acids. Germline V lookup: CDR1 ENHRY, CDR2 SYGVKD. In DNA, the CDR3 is TGTGCCATCAGTGAGTCGACAGCTGGGGCCAACGTCCTGACTTTC. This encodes CAISESTAGANVLTF.

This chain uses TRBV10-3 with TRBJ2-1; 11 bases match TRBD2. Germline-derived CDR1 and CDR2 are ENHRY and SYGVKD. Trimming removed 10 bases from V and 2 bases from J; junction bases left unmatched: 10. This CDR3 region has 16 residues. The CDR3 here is CATASLTSGTYNEQFF. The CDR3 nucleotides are TGTGCCACGGCGTCATTGACTAGCGGGACCTACAATGAGCAGTTCTTC.

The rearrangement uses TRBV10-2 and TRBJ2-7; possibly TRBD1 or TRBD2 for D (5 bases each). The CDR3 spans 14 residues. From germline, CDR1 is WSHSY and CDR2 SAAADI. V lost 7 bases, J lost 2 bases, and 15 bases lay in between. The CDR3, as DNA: TGCGCCAGCAATGATGGGGGATCGGCCTACGAGCAGTACTTC. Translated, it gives CASNDGGSAYEQYF.

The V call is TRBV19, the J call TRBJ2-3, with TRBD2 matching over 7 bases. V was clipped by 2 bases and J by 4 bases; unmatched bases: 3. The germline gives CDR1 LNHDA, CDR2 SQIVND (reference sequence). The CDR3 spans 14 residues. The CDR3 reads CASSIRTSADTQYF. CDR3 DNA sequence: TGTGCCAGTAGTATACGGACTAGTGCAGATACGCAGTATTTT.

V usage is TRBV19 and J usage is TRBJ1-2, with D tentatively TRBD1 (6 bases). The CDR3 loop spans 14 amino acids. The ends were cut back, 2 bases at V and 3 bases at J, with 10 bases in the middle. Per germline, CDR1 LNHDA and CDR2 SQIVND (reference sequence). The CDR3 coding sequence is TGTGCCAGTAGTATAAGAGGGGGGGACTATGGCTACACCTTC. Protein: CASSIRGGDYGYTF.

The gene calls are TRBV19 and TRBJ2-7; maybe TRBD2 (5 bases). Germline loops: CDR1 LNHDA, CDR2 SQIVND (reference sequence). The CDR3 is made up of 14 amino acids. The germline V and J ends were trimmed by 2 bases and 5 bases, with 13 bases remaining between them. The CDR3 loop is CASSILAAPNEQYF. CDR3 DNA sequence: TGTGCCAGTAGTATACTAGCTGCGCCTAACGAGCAGTACTTC.

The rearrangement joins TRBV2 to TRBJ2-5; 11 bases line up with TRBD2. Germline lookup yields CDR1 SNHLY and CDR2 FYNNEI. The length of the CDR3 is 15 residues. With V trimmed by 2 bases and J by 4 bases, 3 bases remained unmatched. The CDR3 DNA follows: TGTGCCAGCAGTGAACAGGGACTAGCGGCAGAGACCCAGTACTTC. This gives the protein CASSEQGLAAETQYF. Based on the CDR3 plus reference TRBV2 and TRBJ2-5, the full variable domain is EPEVTQTPSHQVTQMGQEVILRCVPISNHLYFYWYRQILGQKVEFLVSFYNNEISEKSEIFDDQFSVERPDGSNFTLKIRSTKLEDSAMYFCASSEQGLAAETQYFGPGTRLLVL.

The CDR3 reads CASSRADTNTEAFF. In nucleotides, the CDR3 is TGTGCCAGCAGTCGTGCAGACACGAACACTGAAGCTTTCTTT. The chain uses TRBV6-1 and TRBJ1-1; the D is unclear. Germline CDR1 is MNHNS and CDR2 is SASEGT. V gave up 5 bases and J gave up 1 base, with 11 bases separating them. CDR3 length: 14 amino acids.

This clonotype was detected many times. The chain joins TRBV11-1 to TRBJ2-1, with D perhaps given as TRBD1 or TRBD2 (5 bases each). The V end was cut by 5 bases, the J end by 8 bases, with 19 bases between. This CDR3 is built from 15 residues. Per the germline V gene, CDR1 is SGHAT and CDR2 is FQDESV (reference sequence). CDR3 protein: CASSIRDPLDHEQFF. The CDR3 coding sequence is TGTGCCAGCAGCATCCGGGACCCCCTTGACCATGAGCAGTTCTTC.